The 5 T cell receptor beta chains below come from one sample, sequenced in a study of blood T cell repertoires in COVID-19. Sequencing was performed with immunoSEQ multiplex PCR; in TCRdb, only in-frame clones are kept and a portion is missing. The data show roughly 160,000 clones, 70% to 85% seen once. The sample comprised PBMCs or T cells enriched from blood (not recorded which). Receptors were obtained from a woman in her 70s in a cohort exposed to, infected with or recovered from COVID-19 (not recorded which).

This clone was observed a handful of times. Here the CDR3 DNA reads TGTGCCAGCAGTTTATTGTCCCTCGAGCAGTACTTC. It codes for CASSLLSLEQYF. The genes are TRBV28 and TRBJ2-7; no definite D call. This CDR3 has 12 residues. V was cut by 1 base and J by 6 bases, with 7 bases left in between. Germline V gene sequence: CDR1 MDHEN, CDR2 SYDVKM.

This clone was observed a few times. This chain uses TRBV10-3 with TRBJ1-6; TRBD1 matches 9 bases. CDR3 length: 16 residues. Germline V gene lookup returns CDR1 ENHRY and CDR2 SYGVKD. V lost 5 bases to trimming and J lost 6 bases; unmatched junction nucleotides: 8. CDR3 residues: CAISFDRGEINSPLHF. The CDR3 DNA reads TGTGCCATCAGTTTCGACAGGGGGGAGATTAATTCACCCCTCCACTTT.

This clone was detected only once. The CDR3 reads CASSLGTVQETQYF. The CDR3 DNA follows: TGTGCCAGCAGCTTGGGGACTGTCCAAGAGACCCAGTACTTC. The chain combines TRBV7-8 with TRBJ2-5; possible D gene TRBD2, 6 bases. This CDR3 has 14 amino acids. Germline values: CDR1 SGHVS, CDR2 FQNEAQ. Trimming shortened V by 3 bases and J by 1 base, and 9 bases separated the two germline ends.

This chain uses TRBV27 with TRBJ2-7; perhaps TRBD2 as D (6 bases). Trimming left V 5 bases short and J 4 bases short, with 15 bases between. The CDR3 is 14 residues long. Germline V gene sequence: CDR1 MNHEY, CDR2 SMNVEV (reference sequence). For the CDR3, the DNA is TGTGCCAGCAGTAAACGGGACTTAAGATACGAGCAGTACTTC. Its translation is CASSKRDLRYEQYF.

The chain couples TRBV2 to TRBJ2-5; TRBD2 might be the D (7 bases). With 0 bases removed from V and 5 bases from J, the gap between germline ends came to 22 bases. The length of the CDR3 is 18 residues. Germline CDR1 is SNHLY and CDR2 is FYNNEI. The CDR3 sequence: CASSEALPGKGGDETQYF. The CDR3 DNA follows: TGTGCCAGCAGTGAAGCGCTTCCAGGGAAAGGGGGGGATGAGACCCAGTACTTC.